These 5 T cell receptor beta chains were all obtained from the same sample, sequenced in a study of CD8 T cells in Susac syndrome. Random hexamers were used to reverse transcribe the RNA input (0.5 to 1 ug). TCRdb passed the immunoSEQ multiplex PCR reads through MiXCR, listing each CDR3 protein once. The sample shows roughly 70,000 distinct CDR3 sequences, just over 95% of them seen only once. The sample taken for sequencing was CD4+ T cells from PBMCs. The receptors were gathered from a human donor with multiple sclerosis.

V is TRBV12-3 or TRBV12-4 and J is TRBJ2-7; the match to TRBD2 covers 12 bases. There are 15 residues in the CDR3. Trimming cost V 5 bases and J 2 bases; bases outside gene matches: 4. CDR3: CASSPRLAGAYEQYF. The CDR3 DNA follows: TGTGCCAGCAGTCCCAGACTAGCGGGGGCCTACGAGCAGTACTTC.

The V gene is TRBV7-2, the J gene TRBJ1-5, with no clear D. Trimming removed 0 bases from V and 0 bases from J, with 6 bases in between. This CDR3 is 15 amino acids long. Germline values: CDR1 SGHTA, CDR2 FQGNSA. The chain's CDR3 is CASSLASVSNQPQHF. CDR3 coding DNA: TGTGCCAGCAGCTTAGCGTCGGTTAGCAATCAGCCCCAGCATTTT.

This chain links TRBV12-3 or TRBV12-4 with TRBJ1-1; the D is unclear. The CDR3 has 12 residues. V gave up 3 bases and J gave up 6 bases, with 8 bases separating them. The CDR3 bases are TGTGCCAGCAGTTTCAGGTTCGCTGAAGCTTTCTTT. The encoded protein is CASSFRFAEAFF.

The CDR3 loop is CASSQTSGWDTGELFF. The CDR3 bases are TGTGCCAGTAGTCAGACTAGCGGTTGGGACACCGGGGAGCTGTTTTTT. This chain uses TRBV19 with TRBJ2-2; 9 nucleotides line up with TRBD2. This CDR3 has 16 amino acids. Germline-derived CDR1 and CDR2 are LNHDA and SQIVND (reference sequence). V shed 5 bases, J shed 3 bases, and the junction held 7 bases outside the gene matches.

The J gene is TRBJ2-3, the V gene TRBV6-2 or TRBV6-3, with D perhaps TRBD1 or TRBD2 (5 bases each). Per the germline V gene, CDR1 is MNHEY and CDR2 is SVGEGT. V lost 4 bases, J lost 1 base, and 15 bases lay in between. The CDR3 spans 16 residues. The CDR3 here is CASSSQGPLGTDTQYF. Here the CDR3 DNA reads TGTGCCAGCAGTTCCCAGGGACCCCTTGGCACAGATACGCAGTATTTT.